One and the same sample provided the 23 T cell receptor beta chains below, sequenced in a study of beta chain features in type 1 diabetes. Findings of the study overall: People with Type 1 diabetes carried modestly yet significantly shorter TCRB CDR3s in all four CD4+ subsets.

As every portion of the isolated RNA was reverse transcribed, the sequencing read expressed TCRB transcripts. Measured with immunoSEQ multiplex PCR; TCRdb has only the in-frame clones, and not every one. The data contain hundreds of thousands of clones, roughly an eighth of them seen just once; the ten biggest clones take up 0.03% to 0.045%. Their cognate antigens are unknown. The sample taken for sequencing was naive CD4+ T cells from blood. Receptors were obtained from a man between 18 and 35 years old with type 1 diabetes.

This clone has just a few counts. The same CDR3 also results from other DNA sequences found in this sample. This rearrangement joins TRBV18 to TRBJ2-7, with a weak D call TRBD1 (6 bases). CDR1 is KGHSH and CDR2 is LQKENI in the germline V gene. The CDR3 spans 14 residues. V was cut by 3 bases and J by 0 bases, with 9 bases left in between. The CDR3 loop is CASSPDRSSYEQYF. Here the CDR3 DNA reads TGTGCCAGCTCACCCGACAGGAGCTCCTACGAGCAGTACTTC.

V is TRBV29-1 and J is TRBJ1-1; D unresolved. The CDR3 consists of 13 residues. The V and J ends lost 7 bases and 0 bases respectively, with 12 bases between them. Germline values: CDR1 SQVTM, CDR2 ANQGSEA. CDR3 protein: CSAYLTLNTEAFF. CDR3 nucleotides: TGCAGCGCCTATCTCACCCTGAACACTGAAGCTTTCTTT.

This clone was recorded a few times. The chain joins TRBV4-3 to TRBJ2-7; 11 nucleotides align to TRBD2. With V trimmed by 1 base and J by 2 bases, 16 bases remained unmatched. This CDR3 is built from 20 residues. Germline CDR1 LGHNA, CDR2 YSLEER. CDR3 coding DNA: TGCGCCAGCAGCCAAGCTATGCTAGCGGGGGGAACCCCAGGCACCTACGAGCAGTACTTC. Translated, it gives CASSQAMLAGGTPGTYEQYF.

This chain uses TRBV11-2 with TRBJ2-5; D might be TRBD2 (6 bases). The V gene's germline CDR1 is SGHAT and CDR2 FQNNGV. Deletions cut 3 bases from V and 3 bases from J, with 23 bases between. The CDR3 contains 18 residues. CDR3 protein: CASSLTMGRGRDEETQYF. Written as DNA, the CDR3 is TGTGCCAGCAGCTTGACCATGGGCCGTGGGCGGGACGAAGAGACCCAGTACTTC. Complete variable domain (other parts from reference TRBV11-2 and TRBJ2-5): EAGVAQSPRYKIIEKRQSVAFWCNPISGHATLYWYQQILGQGPKLLIQFQNNGVVDDSQLPKDRFSAERLKGVDSTLKIQPAKLEDSAVYLCASSLTMGRGRDEETQYFGPGTRLLVL.

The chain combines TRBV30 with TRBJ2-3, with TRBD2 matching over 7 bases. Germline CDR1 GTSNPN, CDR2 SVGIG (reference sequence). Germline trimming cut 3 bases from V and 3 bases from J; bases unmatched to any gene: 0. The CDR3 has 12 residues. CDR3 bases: TGTGCCTGGAGGGGGGGGACAGATACGCAGTATTTT. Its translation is CAWRGGTDTQYF.

CDR3 protein: CASSSRTSITYEQYF. The CDR3, as DNA: TGTGCCAGCAGCTCACGGACTAGCATCACCTACGAGCAGTACTTC. The chain combines TRBV7-2 with TRBJ2-7, with 8 bases matching TRBD2. With V trimmed by 4 bases and J by 2 bases, 7 bases remained unmatched. Looked up from germline, CDR1 is SGHTA and CDR2 is FQGNSA. This CDR3 is 15 amino acids long.

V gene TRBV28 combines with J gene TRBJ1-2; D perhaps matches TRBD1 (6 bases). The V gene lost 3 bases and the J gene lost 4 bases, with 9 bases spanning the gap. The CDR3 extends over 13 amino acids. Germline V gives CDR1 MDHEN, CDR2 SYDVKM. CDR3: CASSFGGAYGYTF. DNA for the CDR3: TGTGCCAGCAGTTTTGGGGGGGCCTATGGCTACACCTTC.

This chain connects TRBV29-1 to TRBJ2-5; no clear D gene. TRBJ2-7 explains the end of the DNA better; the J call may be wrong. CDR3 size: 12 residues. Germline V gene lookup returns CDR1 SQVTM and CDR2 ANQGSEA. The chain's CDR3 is CSAGLGNYEQYF. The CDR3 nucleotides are TGCAGCGCTGGGTTAGGGAACTACGAGCAGTACTTC.

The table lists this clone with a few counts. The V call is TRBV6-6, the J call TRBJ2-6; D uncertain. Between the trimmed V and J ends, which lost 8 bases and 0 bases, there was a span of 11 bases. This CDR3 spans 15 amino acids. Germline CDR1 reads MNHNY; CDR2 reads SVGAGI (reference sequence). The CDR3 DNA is TGTGCCAGCGGGTACAGAGACTCTGGGGCCAACGTCCTGACTTTC. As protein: CASGYRDSGANVLTF.

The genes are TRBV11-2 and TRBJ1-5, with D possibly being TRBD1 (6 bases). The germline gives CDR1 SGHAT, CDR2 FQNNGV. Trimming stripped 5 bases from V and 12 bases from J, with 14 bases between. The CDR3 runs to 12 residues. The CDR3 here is CASSHDTGLQHF. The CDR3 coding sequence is TGTGCCAGCAGCCACGATACAGGGCTCCAGCATTTT.

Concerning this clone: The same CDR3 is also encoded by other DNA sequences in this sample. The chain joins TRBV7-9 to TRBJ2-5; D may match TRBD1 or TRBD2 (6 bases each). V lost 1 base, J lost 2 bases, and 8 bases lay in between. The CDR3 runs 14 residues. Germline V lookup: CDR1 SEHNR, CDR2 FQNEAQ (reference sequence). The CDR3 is CASSLGGAQETQYF. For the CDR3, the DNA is TGTGCCAGCAGCTTAGGGGGGGCTCAAGAGACCCAGTACTTC.

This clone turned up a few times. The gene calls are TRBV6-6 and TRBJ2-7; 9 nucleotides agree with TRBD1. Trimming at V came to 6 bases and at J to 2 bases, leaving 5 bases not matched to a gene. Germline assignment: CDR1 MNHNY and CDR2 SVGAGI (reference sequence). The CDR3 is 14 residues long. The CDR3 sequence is CASRSTGGAYEQYF. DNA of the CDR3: TGTGCCAGCAGGTCTACAGGGGGCGCCTACGAGCAGTACTTC.

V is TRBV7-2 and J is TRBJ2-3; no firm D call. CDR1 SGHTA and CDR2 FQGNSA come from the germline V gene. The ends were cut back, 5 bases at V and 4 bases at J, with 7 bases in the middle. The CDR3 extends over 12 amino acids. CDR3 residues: CASSRDADTQYF. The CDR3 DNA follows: TGTGCCAGCAGCAGAGATGCAGATACGCAGTATTTT.

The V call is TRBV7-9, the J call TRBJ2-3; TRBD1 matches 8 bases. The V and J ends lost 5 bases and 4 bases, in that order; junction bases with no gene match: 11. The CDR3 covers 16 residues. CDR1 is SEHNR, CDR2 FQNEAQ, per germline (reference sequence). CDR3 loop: CASSPNRQGRADTQYF. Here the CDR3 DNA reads TGTGCCAGCAGCCCAAATAGACAGGGGCGGGCAGATACGCAGTATTTT.

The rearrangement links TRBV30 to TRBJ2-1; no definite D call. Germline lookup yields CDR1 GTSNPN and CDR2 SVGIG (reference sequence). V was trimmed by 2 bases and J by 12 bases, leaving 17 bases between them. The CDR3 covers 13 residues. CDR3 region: CAWSSPAGGGQFF. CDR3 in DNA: TGTGCCTGGAGTTCTCCGGCAGGTGGTGGGCAGTTCTTC.

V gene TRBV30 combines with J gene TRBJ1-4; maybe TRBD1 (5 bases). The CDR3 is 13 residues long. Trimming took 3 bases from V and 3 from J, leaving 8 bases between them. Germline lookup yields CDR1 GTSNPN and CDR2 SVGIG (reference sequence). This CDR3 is CAWRGPSNEKLFF. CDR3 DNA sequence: TGTGCCTGGAGGGGACCGTCTAATGAAAAACTGTTTTTT.

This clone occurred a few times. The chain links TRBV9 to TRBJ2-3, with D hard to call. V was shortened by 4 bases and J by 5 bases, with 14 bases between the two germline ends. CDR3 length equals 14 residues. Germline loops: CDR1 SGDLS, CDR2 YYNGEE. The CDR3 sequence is CASSSRPDLDTQYF. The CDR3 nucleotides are TGTGCCAGCAGCTCCCGGCCCGATTTAGATACGCAGTATTTT.

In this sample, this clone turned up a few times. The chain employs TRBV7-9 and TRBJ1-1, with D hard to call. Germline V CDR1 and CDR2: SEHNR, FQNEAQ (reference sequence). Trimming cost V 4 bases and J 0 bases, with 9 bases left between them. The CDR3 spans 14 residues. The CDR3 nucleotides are TGTGCCAGCAGCTCGACCGGGGTGAACACTGAAGCTTTCTTT. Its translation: CASSSTGVNTEAFF. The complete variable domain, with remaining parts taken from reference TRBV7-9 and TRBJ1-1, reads DTGVSQNPRHKITKRGQNVTFRCDPISEHNRLYWYRQTLGQGPEFLTYFQNEAQLEKSRLLSDRFSAERPKGSFSTLEIQRTEQGDSAMYLCASSSTGVNTEAFFGQGTRLTVV.

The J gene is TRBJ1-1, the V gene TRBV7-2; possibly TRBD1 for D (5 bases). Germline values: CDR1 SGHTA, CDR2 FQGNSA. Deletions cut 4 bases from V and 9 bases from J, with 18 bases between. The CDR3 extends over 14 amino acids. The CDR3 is CASSSQVNQRQAFF. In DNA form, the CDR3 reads TGTGCCAGCAGCTCACAGGTTAACCAGAGGCAAGCTTTCTTT.

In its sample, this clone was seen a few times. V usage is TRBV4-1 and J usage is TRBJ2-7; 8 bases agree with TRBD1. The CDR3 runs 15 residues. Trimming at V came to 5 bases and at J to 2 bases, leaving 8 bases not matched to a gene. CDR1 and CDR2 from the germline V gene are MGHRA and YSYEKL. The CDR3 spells CASSKGQGPAYEQYF. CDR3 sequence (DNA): TGCGCCAGCAGCAAAGGACAGGGTCCGGCCTACGAGCAGTACTTC.

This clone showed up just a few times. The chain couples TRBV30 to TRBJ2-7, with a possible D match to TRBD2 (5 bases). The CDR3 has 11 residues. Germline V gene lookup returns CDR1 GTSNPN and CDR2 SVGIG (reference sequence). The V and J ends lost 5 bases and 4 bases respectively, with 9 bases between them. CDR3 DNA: TGTGCCTGGGGAAGGGAGTACGAGCAGTACTTC. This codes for CAWGREYEQYF. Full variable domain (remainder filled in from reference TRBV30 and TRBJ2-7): SQTIHQWPATLVQPVGSPLSLECTVEGTSNPNLYWYRQAAGRGLQLLFYSVGIGQISSEVPQNLSASRPQDRQFILSSKKLLLSDSGFYLCAWGREYEQYFGPGTRLTVT.

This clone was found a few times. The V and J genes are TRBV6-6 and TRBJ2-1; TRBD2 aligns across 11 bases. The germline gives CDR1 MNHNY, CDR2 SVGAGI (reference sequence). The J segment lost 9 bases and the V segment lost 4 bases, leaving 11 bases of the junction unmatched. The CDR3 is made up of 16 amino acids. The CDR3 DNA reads TGTGCCAGCAGTTCAGTAGCGGGAGGGCCGTCAAGTGAGCAGTTCTTC. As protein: CASSSVAGGPSSEQFF.

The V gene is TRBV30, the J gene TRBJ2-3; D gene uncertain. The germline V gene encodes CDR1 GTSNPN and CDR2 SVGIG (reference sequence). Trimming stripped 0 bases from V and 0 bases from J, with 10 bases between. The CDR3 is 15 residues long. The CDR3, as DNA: TGTGCCTGGAGTGTAGGGCATCGTAGCACAGATACGCAGTATTTT. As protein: CAWSVGHRSTDTQYF.